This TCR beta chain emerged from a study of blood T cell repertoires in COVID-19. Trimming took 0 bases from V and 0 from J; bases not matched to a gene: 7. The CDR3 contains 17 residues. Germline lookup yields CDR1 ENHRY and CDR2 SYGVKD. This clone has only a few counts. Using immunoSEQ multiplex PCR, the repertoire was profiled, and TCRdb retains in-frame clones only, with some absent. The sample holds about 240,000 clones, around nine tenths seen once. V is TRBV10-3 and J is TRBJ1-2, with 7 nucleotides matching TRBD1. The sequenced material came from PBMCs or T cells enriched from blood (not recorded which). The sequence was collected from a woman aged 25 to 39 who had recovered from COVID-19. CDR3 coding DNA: TGTGCCATCAGTGAGTCGCGGACAGGAACAACTAACTATGGCTACACCTTC. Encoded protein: CAISESRTGTTNYGYTF.